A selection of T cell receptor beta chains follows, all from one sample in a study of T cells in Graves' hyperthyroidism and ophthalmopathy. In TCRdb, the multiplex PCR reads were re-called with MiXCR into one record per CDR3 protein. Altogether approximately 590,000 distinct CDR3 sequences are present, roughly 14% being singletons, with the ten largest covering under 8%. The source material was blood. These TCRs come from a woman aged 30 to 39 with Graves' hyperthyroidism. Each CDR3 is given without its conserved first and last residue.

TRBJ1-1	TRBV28	AIAGTTEAF
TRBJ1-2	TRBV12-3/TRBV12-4	ASSLGQVGGYT
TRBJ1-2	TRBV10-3	ATPGRAIGGYT
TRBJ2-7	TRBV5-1	ASSRTSGTSSYEQY
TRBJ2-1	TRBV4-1	ASSQEFRSSYNEQF
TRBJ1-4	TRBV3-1	ASSQGRYGKLF
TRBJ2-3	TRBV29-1	SVEGTSGHTQY
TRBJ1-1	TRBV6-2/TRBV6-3	ASKLDWATEAF
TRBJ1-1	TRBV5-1	ASSLTLYGSREAF
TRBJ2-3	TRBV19	ASRLGLTDTQY
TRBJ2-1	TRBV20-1	SATWTSGIEQF
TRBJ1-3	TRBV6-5	ASSYSNDRTGNTIY
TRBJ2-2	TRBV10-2	ASSGTSGRASGELF
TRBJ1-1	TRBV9	ASSKGGGNTEAF
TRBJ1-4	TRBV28	ASRSGGQGLFEKLF
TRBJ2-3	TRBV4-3	ASSQGPVGGTDTQY
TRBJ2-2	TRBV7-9	ASRTTTGLSGTGELF
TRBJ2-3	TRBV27	ASRGGGGSGTDTQY
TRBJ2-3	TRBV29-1	SGQEIDTQY
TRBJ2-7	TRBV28	ASTTQGYSYEQY
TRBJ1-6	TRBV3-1	ASSPGSAPKEPLH
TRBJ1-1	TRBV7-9	ASTQSPGNTEAF
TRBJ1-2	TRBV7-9	ASSPKDGIYGYT
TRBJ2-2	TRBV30	AWSHPGLAGEGGELF
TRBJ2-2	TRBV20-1	SARSLADFNTGELF
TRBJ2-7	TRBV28	ASNTRPLGEQY
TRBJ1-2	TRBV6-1	ACPDGRYGYT
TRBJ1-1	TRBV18	ATGQGARTEAF